Following are 6 T cell receptor beta chains from one sample sequenced in a study of CD8+ T cells in alopecia areata. Extraction and reverse transcription of RNA yielded cDNA as the sequencing template. The data were produced by immunoSEQ multiplex PCR, yet TCRdb's version contains in-frame clones alone and is incomplete. The table records approximately 160,000 clones, 60% of them present only once. Treatment of the sample: oral pan-JAK inhibitor, 5-10 mg twice daily. The sample consisted of CD4+ T cells sorted from blood, taken at week 24, from a patient treated with tofacitinib. These receptors came from a human donor with alopecia areata.

This clone was observed once. The chain carries TRBV15 and TRBJ1-5; a possible D gene is TRBD1 (5 bases). V gave up 6 bases and J gave up 2 bases, with 8 bases separating them. This CDR3 spans 13 amino acids. CDR1 LNHNV and CDR2 YYDKDF come from the germline V gene (reference sequence). The CDR3 bases are TGTGCCACCAGACGGGACGGCAATCAGCCCCAGCATTTT. Protein product: CATRRDGNQPQHF.

This clone has more than one count but fewer than ten. DNA for the CDR3: TGTGCCAGCAGCAAAACCAGCGGGAGATTCTACAATGAGCAGTTCTTC. This translates into CASSKTSGRFYNEQFF. The rearrangement links TRBV21-1 to TRBJ2-1; the D segment call TRBD2 is taken from the table without a DNA check. TRBV21-1 is deemed a pseudogene. The CDR3 has 16 amino acids.

The V gene is TRBV6-5, the J gene TRBJ1-5; tentative D call: TRBD1 (5 bases). Germline assignment: CDR1 MNHEY and CDR2 SVGAGI. V was trimmed by 5 bases and J by 7 bases, leaving 12 bases between them. This CDR3 comprises 13 residues. CDR3 coding DNA: TGTGCCAGCAGTCCCTGGGAGGGGCAGCCCCAGCATTTT. Amino acid sequence: CASSPWEGQPQHF.

The chain combines TRBV11-2 with TRBJ1-2; D might be TRBD1 (5 bases). V was clipped by 5 bases and J by 4 bases, with 14 bases between them. The CDR3 is 14 amino acids. Germline CDR1 reads SGHAT; CDR2 reads FQNNGV. CDR3 sequence: CASSHPRVVYGYTF. CDR3 sequence (DNA): TGTGCCAGCAGCCACCCCAGGGTCGTCTATGGCTACACCTTC.

V gene TRBV6-5 combines with J gene TRBJ2-1; D possibly corresponds to TRBD1 (6 bases). Germline lookup yields CDR1 MNHEY and CDR2 SVGAGI. V was pared by 8 bases and J by 4 bases, with 12 bases between. The CDR3 runs 13 residues. The CDR3 region has the DNA TGTGCCAGCCAACGGACAGCTTACAATGAGCAGTTCTTC. Protein sequence: CASQRTAYNEQFF.

The sample holds a few counts of this clone. The rearrangement uses TRBV9 and TRBJ1-3; possibly TRBD1 for D (5 bases). Germline V gives CDR1 SGDLS, CDR2 YYNGEE. This CDR3 contains 14 residues. The V gene lost 1 base and the J gene lost 7 bases, with 12 bases spanning the gap. This CDR3 reads CASSVQGNVNTIYF. In DNA, the CDR3 is TGTGCCAGCAGCGTACAGGGCAATGTTAACACCATATATTTT.